This passage covers 14 T cell receptor beta chains from one sample sequenced in a study of blood T cell repertoires in COVID-19. TCRdb's table, derived via immunoSEQ multiplex PCR, lists solely in-frame clones and lacks some. Among tens of thousands of clones listed, approximately 82% were seen once. Sequencing was performed on peripheral blood. These receptors came from an older woman with acute or convalescent COVID-19.

The chain employs TRBV6-5 and TRBJ2-7; 12 positions match TRBD2. Germline V gives CDR1 MNHEY, CDR2 SVGAGI. This CDR3 comprises 15 residues. Trimming cost V 5 bases and J 1 base; bases outside gene matches: 3. CDR3: CASSPLAGGSYEQYF. CDR3 DNA: TGTGCCAGCAGTCCACTAGCGGGAGGTTCCTACGAGCAGTACTTC.

The J gene is TRBJ1-5, the V gene TRBV5-1; D uncertain. The germline CDR1 and CDR2 sequences are SGHRS and YFSETQ. The ends were cut back, 2 bases at V and 4 bases at J, with 13 bases in the middle. The CDR3 extends over 15 amino acids. CDR3 residues: CASSLEGRLNQPQHF. The CDR3 DNA reads TGCGCCAGCAGCTTAGAGGGTAGGTTAAATCAGCCCCAGCATTTT.

The rearrangement uses TRBV24-1 and TRBJ2-7; perhaps TRBD1 as D (5 bases). The CDR3 has 16 amino acids. Trimming took 3 bases from V and 2 from J, leaving 16 bases between them. Germline CDR1 is KGHDR and CDR2 is SFDVKD. The CDR3 sequence is CATSDRADTRPYEQYF. The CDR3 nucleotides read TGTGCCACCAGTGATCGCGCGGACACGAGACCCTACGAGCAGTACTTC.

The V gene is TRBV7-9, the J gene TRBJ2-1; D possibly corresponds to TRBD1 (6 bases). From germline, CDR1 is SEHNR and CDR2 FQNEAQ (reference sequence). CDR3 length: 17 amino acids. Trimming pared 1 base from V and 3 bases from J, leaving 16 bases between. CDR3 sequence reads: CASSLGEGDGIYNEQFF. CDR3 bases: TGTGCCAGCAGCTTAGGTGAGGGGGATGGGATCTACAATGAGCAGTTCTTC.

The gene calls are TRBV4-3 and TRBJ2-3, with D unresolved. Germline V lookup: CDR1 LGHNA, CDR2 YSLEER. The CDR3 contains 16 residues. V dropped 1 base and J dropped 0 bases, with 11 bases sitting between them. The CDR3 nucleotides read TGCGCCAGCAGCCAAGGGTCCGGCGGAAGCACAGATACGCAGTATTTT. Translated: CASSQGSGGSTDTQYF.

The rearrangement joins TRBV27 to TRBJ1-2, with 7 nucleotides matching TRBD1. This CDR3 is 15 amino acids long. V lost 6 bases to trimming and J lost 0 bases; unmatched junction nucleotides: 7. CDR1 and CDR2 from the germline V gene are MNHEY and SMNVEV (reference sequence). The CDR3 DNA follows: TGTGCCAGCAGGGAACGGGACAGAGCTAACTATGGCTACACCTTC. Encoded protein: CASRERDRANYGYTF.

This clone was counted a few times. The chain employs TRBV12-3 or TRBV12-4 and TRBJ1-4; D may be TRBD1 (6 bases). Trimming took off 5 bases at V and 8 bases at J, with 12 bases between the two ends. This CDR3 has 13 residues. The CDR3 DNA reads TGTGCCAGCAGTCGACAGGTTGGGGAAAAACTGTTTTTT. Its protein is CASSRQVGEKLFF.

The chain couples TRBV30 to TRBJ1-1, with D perhaps matching TRBD1 (5 bases). The CDR3 is made up of 10 amino acids. From germline, CDR1 is GTSNPN and CDR2 SVGIG (reference sequence). CDR3 sequence reads: CAAGRDEAFF. The CDR3 coding sequence is TGTGCGGCAGGGCGGGATGAAGCTTTCTTT. Full variable domain (missing parts from reference TRBV30 and TRBJ1-1): SQTIHQWPATLVQPVGSPLSLECTVEGTSNPNLYWYRQAAGRGLQLLFYSVGIGQISSEVPQNLSASRPQDRQFILSSKKLLLSDSGFYLCAAGRDEAFFGQGTRLTVV.

This clone was observed a handful of times. This rearrangement joins TRBV3-1 (or the pseudogene TRBV3-2) to TRBJ2-7, with D possibly matching TRBD2 (5 bases). This CDR3 region has 15 residues. The V gene's germline CDR1 is LGHDT and CDR2 YNNKEL (reference sequence). V was shortened by 4 bases and J by 0 bases, with 13 bases between the two germline ends. The CDR3 nucleotides are TGTGCCAGCAGCCGTGGCGCTAGCCCCTCCTACGAGCAGTACTTC. It yields the protein CASSRGASPSYEQYF.

This chain connects TRBV12-3 or TRBV12-4 to TRBJ2-7; D remains unclear. V shed 1 base and J shed 3 bases, with 7 bases lying between them. This CDR3 has 13 amino acids. The CDR3 bases are TGTGCCAGCAGTTTAGAACAGATCTACGAGCAGTACTTC. The encoded protein is CASSLEQIYEQYF.

This clone has a single count. The J gene is TRBJ2-7, the V gene TRBV7-2; tentative D call: TRBD1 (6 bases). This CDR3 spans 14 amino acids. The germline CDR1 and CDR2 sequences are SGHTA and FQGNSA. V was trimmed by 1 base and J by 2 bases, leaving 9 bases between them. The DNA of the CDR3 is TGTGCCAGCAGCTTAGTCCAGGGGACCTACGAGCAGTACTTC. Protein product: CASSLVQGTYEQYF.

The chain carries TRBV5-1 and TRBJ2-1; 12 nucleotides line up with TRBD2. The junction had 14 bases not matched to a gene; V was cut back by 3 bases and J by 10 bases. Germline V gene data show CDR1 as SGHRS and CDR2 as YFSETQ. CDR3 length: 17 residues. The CDR3 DNA is TGCGCCAGCAGCTCTCCTAGCGGGGGGGCCGTGGGACGCGAGCAGTTCTTC. Translated, it gives CASSSPSGGAVGREQFF. Full variable domain (outside the CDR3, taken from reference TRBV5-1 and TRBJ2-1): KAGVTQTPRYLIKTRGQQVTLSCSPISGHRSVSWYQQTPGQGLQFLFEYFSETQRNKGNFPGRFSGRQFSNSRSEMNVSTLELGDSALYLCASSSPSGGAVGREQFFGPGTRLTVL.

The V and J genes are TRBV30 and TRBJ1-1; D not resolved. The length of the CDR3 is 14 residues. Between the trimmed V and J ends, which lost 0 bases and 4 bases, there was a span of 12 bases. CDR1 is GTSNPN and CDR2 is SVGIG in the germline V gene (reference sequence). CDR3 region: CAWSVGRGFTEAFF. The CDR3 DNA reads as TGTGCCTGGAGTGTGGGGAGAGGTTTCACTGAAGCTTTCTTT.

The chain uses TRBV6-2 or TRBV6-3 and TRBJ1-1; 8 positions match TRBD1. Germline V gives CDR1 MNHEY, CDR2 SVGEGT. V shed 5 bases and J 1 base; nucleotides not matched to a gene: 6. The length of the CDR3 is 15 residues. CDR3 DNA: TGTGCCAGCAGTGACAGGGGAGCGGCGAACACTGAAGCTTTCTTT. This encodes CASSDRGAANTEAFF.